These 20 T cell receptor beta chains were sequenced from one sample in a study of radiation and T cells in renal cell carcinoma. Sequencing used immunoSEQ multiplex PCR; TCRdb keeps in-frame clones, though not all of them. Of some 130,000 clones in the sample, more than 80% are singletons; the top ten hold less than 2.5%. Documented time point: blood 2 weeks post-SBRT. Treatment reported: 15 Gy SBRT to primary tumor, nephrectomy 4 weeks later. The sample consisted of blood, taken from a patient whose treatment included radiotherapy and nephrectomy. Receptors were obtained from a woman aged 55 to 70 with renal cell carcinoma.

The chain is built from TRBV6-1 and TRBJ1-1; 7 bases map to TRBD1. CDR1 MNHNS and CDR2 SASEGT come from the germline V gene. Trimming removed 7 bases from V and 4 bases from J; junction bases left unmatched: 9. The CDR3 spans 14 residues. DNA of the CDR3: TGTGCCAGCATAAACAGGGGATCGAGCACTGAAGCTTTCTTT. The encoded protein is CASINRGSSTEAFF.

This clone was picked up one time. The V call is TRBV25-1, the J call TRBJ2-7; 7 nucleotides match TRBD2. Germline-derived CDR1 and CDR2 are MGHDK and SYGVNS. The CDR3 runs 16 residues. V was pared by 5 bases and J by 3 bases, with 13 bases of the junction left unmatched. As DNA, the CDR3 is TGTGCCAGCAGTCCCCCCCCTGGGGGACTAATCTACGAGCAGTACTTC. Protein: CASSPPPGGLIYEQYF.

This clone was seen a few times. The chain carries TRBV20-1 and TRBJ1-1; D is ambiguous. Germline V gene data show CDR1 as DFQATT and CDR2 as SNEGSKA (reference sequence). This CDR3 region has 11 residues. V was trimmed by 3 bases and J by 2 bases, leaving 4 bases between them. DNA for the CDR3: TGCAGTGCTAGTGACAACACTGAAGCTTTCTTT. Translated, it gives CSASDNTEAFF.

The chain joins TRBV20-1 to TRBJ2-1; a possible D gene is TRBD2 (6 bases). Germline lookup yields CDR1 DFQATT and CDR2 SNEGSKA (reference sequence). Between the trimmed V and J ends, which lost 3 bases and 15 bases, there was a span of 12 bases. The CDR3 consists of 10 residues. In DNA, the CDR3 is TGCAGTGCTAGCGGGAGATGGGTGTTCTTC. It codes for CSASGRWVFF.

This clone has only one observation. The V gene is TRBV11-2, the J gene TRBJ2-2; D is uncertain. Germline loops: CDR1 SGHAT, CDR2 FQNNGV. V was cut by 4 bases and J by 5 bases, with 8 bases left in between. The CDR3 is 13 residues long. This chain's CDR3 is CASSYAVTGELFF. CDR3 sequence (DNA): TGTGCCAGCAGCTATGCGGTAACCGGGGAGCTGTTTTTT.

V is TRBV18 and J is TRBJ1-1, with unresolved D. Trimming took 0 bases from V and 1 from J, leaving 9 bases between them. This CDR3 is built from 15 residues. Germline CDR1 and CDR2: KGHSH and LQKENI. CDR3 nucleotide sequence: TGTGCCAGCTCACCACCGGCACACTGGAACACTGAAGCTTTCTTT. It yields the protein CASSPPAHWNTEAFF.

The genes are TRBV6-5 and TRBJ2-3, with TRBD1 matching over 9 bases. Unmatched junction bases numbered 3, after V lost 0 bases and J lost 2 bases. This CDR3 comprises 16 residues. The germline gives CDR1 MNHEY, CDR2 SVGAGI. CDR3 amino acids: CASSYSGTGPTDTQYF. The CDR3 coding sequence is TGTGCCAGCAGTTACTCCGGGACAGGGCCCACAGATACGCAGTATTTT.

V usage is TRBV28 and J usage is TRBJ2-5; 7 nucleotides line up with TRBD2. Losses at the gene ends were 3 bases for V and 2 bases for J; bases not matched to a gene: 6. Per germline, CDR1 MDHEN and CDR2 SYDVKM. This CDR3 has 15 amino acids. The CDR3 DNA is TGTGCCAGCAGTTTCGCGGGAGTTGTGCAAGAGACCCAGTACTTC. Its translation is CASSFAGVVQETQYF.

In DNA form, the CDR3 reads TGTGCCTGGAGTCGTGGGGCGCGGGCAGCTTTCTTT. Amino acids: CAWSRGARAAFF. This sequence joins TRBV30 and TRBJ1-1, with a possible D match to TRBD1 (5 bases). The CDR3 has 12 residues. Germline values: CDR1 GTSNPN, CDR2 SVGIG (reference sequence). V was trimmed by 2 bases and J by 10 bases, leaving 14 bases between them.

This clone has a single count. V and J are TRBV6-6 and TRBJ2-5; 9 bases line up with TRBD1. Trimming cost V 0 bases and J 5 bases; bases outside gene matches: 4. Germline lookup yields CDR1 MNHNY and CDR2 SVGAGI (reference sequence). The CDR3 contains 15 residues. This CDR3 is CASSYSGTGMETQYF. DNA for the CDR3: TGTGCCAGCAGTTACTCAGGGACAGGGATGGAGACCCAGTACTTC.

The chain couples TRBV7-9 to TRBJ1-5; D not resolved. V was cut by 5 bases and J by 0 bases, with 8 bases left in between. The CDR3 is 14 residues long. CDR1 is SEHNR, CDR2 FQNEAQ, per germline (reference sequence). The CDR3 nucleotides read TGTGCCAGCAGCGCGAGTATTAGCAATCAGCCCCAGCATTTT. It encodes CASSASISNQPQHF.

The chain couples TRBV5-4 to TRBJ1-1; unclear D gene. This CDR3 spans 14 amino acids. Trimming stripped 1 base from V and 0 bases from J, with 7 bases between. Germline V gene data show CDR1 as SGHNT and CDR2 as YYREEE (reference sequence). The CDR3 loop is CASSLRGMNTEAFF. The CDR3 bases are TGTGCCAGCAGCTTGCGGGGAATGAACACTGAAGCTTTCTTT.

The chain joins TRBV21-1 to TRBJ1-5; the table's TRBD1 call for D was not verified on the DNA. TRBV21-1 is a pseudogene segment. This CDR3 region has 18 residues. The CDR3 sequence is CASSRGQGAENSNQPQHF. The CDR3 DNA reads TGTGCCAGCAGCCGTGGACAGGGGGCAGAGAATAGCAATCAGCCCCAGCATTTT.

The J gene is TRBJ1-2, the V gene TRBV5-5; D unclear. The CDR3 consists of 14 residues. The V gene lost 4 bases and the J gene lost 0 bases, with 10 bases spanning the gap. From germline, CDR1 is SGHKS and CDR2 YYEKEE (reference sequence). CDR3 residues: CASSTAAANYGYTF. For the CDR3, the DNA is TGTGCCAGCAGCACGGCGGCAGCTAACTATGGCTACACCTTC.

The CDR3 DNA sequence: TGTGCCAGCAGTTACTCCGTGGGGGCCCAAGAGACCCAGTACTTC. Encoded protein: CASSYSVGAQETQYF. The V and J genes are TRBV6-6 and TRBJ2-5; D possibly corresponds to TRBD1 (6 bases). The CDR3 runs to 15 residues. Germline loops: CDR1 MNHNY, CDR2 SVGAGI (reference sequence). Trimming shortened V by 0 bases and J by 1 base, and 9 bases separated the two germline ends.

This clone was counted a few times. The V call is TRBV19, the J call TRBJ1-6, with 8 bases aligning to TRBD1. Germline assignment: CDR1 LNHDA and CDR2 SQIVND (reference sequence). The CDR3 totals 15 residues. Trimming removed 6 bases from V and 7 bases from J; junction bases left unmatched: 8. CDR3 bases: TGTGCCAGTAGGGAAGGGACAGGATACAATTCACCCCTCCACTTT. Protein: CASREGTGYNSPLHF.

CDR3 amino acids: CASSQQGRAEAFF. The CDR3 DNA sequence: TGTGCCAGCAGCCAACAGGGGAGGGCTGAAGCTTTCTTT. The chain links TRBV14 to TRBJ1-1, with D perhaps matching TRBD1 (6 bases). Germline V lookup: CDR1 SGHDN, CDR2 FVKESK. CDR3 length: 13 amino acids. V lost 2 bases and J 6 bases, leaving 10 bases between the germline ends.

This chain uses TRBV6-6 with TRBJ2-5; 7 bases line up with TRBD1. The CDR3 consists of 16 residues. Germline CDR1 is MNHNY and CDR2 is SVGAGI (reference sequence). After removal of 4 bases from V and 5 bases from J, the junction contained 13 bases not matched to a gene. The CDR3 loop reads CASSSPLRTGGETQYF. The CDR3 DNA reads TGTGCCAGCAGTTCCCCCCTCAGGACAGGCGGGGAGACCCAGTACTTC.

The CDR3 sequence: CASSLLGGNEQYF. In DNA, the CDR3 is TGTGCCAGCAGCTTGCTGGGGGGAAACGAGCAGTACTTC. The chain has TRBV5-4 and TRBJ2-7; possibly TRBD2 for D (6 bases). Trimming took 1 base from V and 5 from J, leaving 10 bases between them. The CDR3 extends over 13 amino acids. Germline values: CDR1 SGHNT, CDR2 YYREEE (reference sequence).

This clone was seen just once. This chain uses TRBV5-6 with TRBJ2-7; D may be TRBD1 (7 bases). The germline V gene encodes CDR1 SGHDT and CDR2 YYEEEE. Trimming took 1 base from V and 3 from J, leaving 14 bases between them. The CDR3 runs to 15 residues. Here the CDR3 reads CASSLNAGQNYEQYF. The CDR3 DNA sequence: TGTGCCAGCAGCTTGAACGCGGGACAGAACTACGAGCAGTACTTC. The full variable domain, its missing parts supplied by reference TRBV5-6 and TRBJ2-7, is DAGVTQSPTHLIKTRGQQVTLRCSPKSGHDTVSWYQQALGQGPQFIFQYYEEEERQRGNFPDRFSGHQFPNYSSELNVNALLLGDSALYLCASSLNAGQNYEQYFGPGTRLTVT.